This TCR beta chain was observed in a study of blood T cell repertoires in COVID-19. The overall study: The analysed material was cDNA or gDNA that came from T cells, B-cell-depleted T cells, or PBMCs.

Per the original data handling: The authors estimated nucleated cell counts from reference gene primer amplification. Sequencing used immunoSEQ multiplex PCR; TCRdb keeps in-frame clones, though not all of them. That table gives V, J and clone size, and the DNA gave D and trimming. The table has roughly 160,000 clones, roughly four fifths seen once. Germline lookup yields CDR1 SGDLS and CDR2 YYNGEE. CDR3 length: 14 amino acids. Trimming shortened V by 3 bases and J by 0 bases, and 9 bases separated the two germline ends. This chain links TRBV9 with TRBJ2-5, with a weak D call TRBD1 (6 bases). The sample comprised peripheral blood. The receptor was derived from a man between 65 and 80 years old with active or convalescent COVID-19. As DNA, the CDR3 is TGTGCCAGCAGCGCATGGACAGACCAAGAGACCCAGTACTTC. Its protein is CASSAWTDQETQYF.